Below, one T cell receptor beta chain is given with its context. The target antigen is unknown. Mismatch with germline at one junction end may stem from a read error. Quantitative 5'-RACE with molecular barcodes was used to make the TCR beta libraries. TCRdb itself ran the 5' RACE reads through MiXCR, one entry per CDR3 protein. The profile shows around 770,000 distinct CDR3 sequences, 15% to 20% of them singletons. This sample was taken from a study of CD8 T cells in ankylosing spondylitis. This CDR3 is built from 15 residues. The germline gives CDR1 MGHRA, CDR2 YSYEKL. Study-level results: A number of the motif variants had already been described in reactive arthritis synovial fluid and blood. Ankylosing spondylitis blood appeared to carry a characteristic TCR beta motif of several highly homologous variants. Relatively rare in peripheral blood, disease-linked clones were also CD8+. Disease-linked clones were reportedly significantly enriched in matched ankylosing spondylitis synovial fluid.

The genes are TRBV4-1 and TRBJ1-3; possible D gene TRBD1, 5 bases. The receptor comes from a male donor with ankylosing spondylitis. Sequenced input: blood, either unsorted or a sorted T cell fraction (not recorded which). CDR3: CTSSQGESSGNTIYF. The CDR3 nucleotides are TGCACCAGCAGCCAAGGGGAATCCTCTGGAAACACCATATATTTT.